These 23 T cell receptor beta chains were all obtained from the same sample, sequenced in a study of cytomegalovirus exposure and HLA in healthy donors. 13 Jbeta primers and 60 Vbeta primers were used for the PCR. Assay used: immunoSEQ multiplex PCR; TCRdb lists only in-frame clones, some missing. The repertoire holds 55,000 to 80,000 clones, with roughly 70% as singletons. Sequencing was done on a sample of PBMCs. Source of these receptors: a man between 65 and 79 years old in good health and CMV-seronegative.

V is TRBV7-2 and J is TRBJ2-1, with D uncertain. Germline values: CDR1 SGHTA, CDR2 FQGNSA. There are 14 residues in the CDR3. The V end lost 6 bases, the J end lost 7 bases, and 16 bases lay between the germline ends. This chain's CDR3 is CASSLDGSRNEQFF. The CDR3 DNA reads TGTGCCAGCAGTCTCGACGGGTCTAGGAATGAGCAGTTCTTC. Together with reference TRBV7-2 and TRBJ2-1, the CDR3 gives the full variable domain: GAGVSQSPSNKVTEKGKDVELRCDPISGHTALYWYRQSLGQGLEFLIYFQGNSAPDKSGLPSDRFSAERTGGSVSTLTIQRTQQEDSAVYLCASSLDGSRNEQFFGPGTRLTVL.

As to this clone: The junction departs from germline at one end; a sequencing error may be responsible. The chain has TRBV7-9 and TRBJ1-6; D unclear. The CDR3 length is 16 residues. In germline, CDR1 is SEHNR, CDR2 FQNEAQ (reference sequence). The CDR3 DNA follows: TGTTCCAGCAGCTTAGAGGTGGAGCGATATAATTCACCCCTCCACTTT. Protein product: CSSSLEVERYNSPLHF.

This chain links TRBV7-8 with TRBJ2-7; TRBD2 is a possible D gene (7 bases). Trimming took 5 bases from V and 5 from J, leaving 16 bases between them. The CDR3 has 14 residues. Germline-derived CDR1 and CDR2 are SGHVS and FQNEAQ. The CDR3 sequence: CASSPRGASNEQYF. DNA for the CDR3: TGTGCCAGCAGCCCACGGGGGGCGAGCAACGAGCAGTACTTC.

V and J are TRBV7-9 and TRBJ1-6; TRBD1 might be the D (5 bases). The CDR3 runs to 15 residues. Germline CDR1 SEHNR, CDR2 FQNEAQ (reference sequence). V was pared by 3 bases and J by 5 bases, with 11 bases between. The DNA for the CDR3 is TGTGCCAGCAGCTTTGGGTCAGGGAATAATTCACCCCTCCACTTT. Encoded protein: CASSFGSGNNSPLHF.

This clone was counted only a few times. J is TRBJ1-4 and V is TRBV18, with TRBD1 matching over 12 bases. With 1 base clipped from V and 7 bases from J, the junction kept 7 bases outside the gene matches. CDR1 and CDR2 from the germline V gene are KGHSH and LQKENI. The CDR3 runs 17 residues. The CDR3 DNA is TGTGCCAGCTCACCACGGGACAGGGGGCGAATTCGTGAAAAACTGTTTTTT. Protein product: CASSPRDRGRIREKLFF.

This clone occurred a few times. The chain joins TRBV6-6 to TRBJ2-7; weak D call: TRBD1 (6 bases). CDR1 is MNHNY, CDR2 SVGAGI, per germline (reference sequence). CDR3 length: 15 amino acids. With 8 bases removed from V and 3 bases from J, the gap between germline ends came to 20 bases. CDR3 sequence (DNA): TGTGCCAGCCGACCTGGTGCAAGAGGGGGCTACGAGCAGTACTTC. Translated, it gives CASRPGARGGYEQYF.

The V and J genes are TRBV11-2 and TRBJ2-7, with TRBD2 matching 14 bases. Trimming at V came to 3 bases and at J to 3 bases, leaving 7 bases not matched to a gene. This CDR3 comprises 17 residues. Looked up from germline, CDR1 is SGHAT and CDR2 is FQNNGV. In nucleotides, the CDR3 is TGTGCCAGCAGCTTGACTAGCGGGAGGGCCGTGGACTACGAGCAGTACTTC. Translation gives CASSLTSGRAVDYEQYF.

With respect to this clone: No conserved phenylalanine or tryptophan ends this CDR3, so it is likely a read error. This chain joins TRBV28 and TRBJ1-5; no definite D call. Germline V gene data show CDR1 as MDHEN and CDR2 as SYDVKM. The CDR3 totals 14 residues. V lost 5 bases, J lost 0 bases, and 8 bases lay in between. DNA of the CDR3: TGTGCCAGCAGTGGTCACGGTAGCAATCAGCCCCAGCATCTT. Translating it yields CASSGHGSNQPQHL.

This chain links TRBV7-2 with TRBJ2-1; TRBD2 aligns across 15 bases. With 1 base clipped from V and 9 bases from J, the junction kept 4 bases outside the gene matches. Germline V gene sequence: CDR1 SGHTA, CDR2 FQGNSA. The length of the CDR3 is 16 residues. CDR3 region: CASSLGTSGGGSEQFF. CDR3 bases: TGTGCCAGCAGCTTAGGGACTAGCGGGGGGGGAAGTGAGCAGTTCTTC.

The chain is built from TRBV6-6 and TRBJ1-1; TRBD1 might be the D (5 bases). Per the germline V gene, CDR1 is MNHNY and CDR2 is SVGAGI (reference sequence). The CDR3 contains 11 residues. The germline V and J ends were trimmed by 8 bases and 3 bases, with 7 bases remaining between them. The CDR3 sequence is CASWGDTEAFF. The CDR3, as DNA: TGTGCCAGCTGGGGGGACACTGAAGCTTTCTTT.

V gene TRBV7-2 combines with J gene TRBJ2-5, with 8 bases lining up with TRBD2. CDR3 length equals 17 residues. The germline CDR1 and CDR2 sequences are SGHTA and FQGNSA. The junction had 13 bases not matched to a gene; V was cut back by 5 bases and J by 2 bases. CDR3 coding DNA: TGTGCCAGCAGCACCATAGCCCGACAGCGGGGGCAAGAGACCCAGTACTTC. Translating gives CASSTIARQRGQETQYF.

V usage is TRBV29-1 and J usage is TRBJ1-1, with 8 bases that match TRBD1. CDR3 length: 15 amino acids. Germline V lookup: CDR1 SQVTM, CDR2 ANQGSEA. V lost 5 bases to trimming and J lost 4 bases; unmatched junction nucleotides: 12. CDR3 sequence reads: CSVRGAGGRSTEAFF. CDR3 nucleotides: TGCAGCGTTCGAGGGGCAGGGGGCCGGAGCACTGAAGCTTTCTTT.

This sequence joins TRBV30 and TRBJ1-4; D is undetermined. CDR3 size: 15 residues. V was clipped by 2 bases and J by 7 bases, with 17 bases between them. The germline gives CDR1 GTSNPN, CDR2 SVGIG (reference sequence). The CDR3: CAWSQMSQGGEKLFF. The DNA for the CDR3 is TGTGCCTGGAGTCAAATGTCCCAAGGAGGTGAAAAACTGTTTTTT.

The gene calls are TRBV15 and TRBJ2-5; D possibly corresponds to TRBD2 (5 bases). CDR1 and CDR2 (germline): LNHNV, YYDKDF (reference sequence). The V and J ends lost 0 bases and 5 bases respectively, with 10 bases between them. The length of the CDR3 is 14 residues. The CDR3 region has the DNA TGTGCCACCAGCAGAGATCGAACGGGGGAGACCCAGTACTTC. Its protein product is CATSRDRTGETQYF.

This clone has more than one count but fewer than ten. The gene calls are TRBV20-1 and TRBJ2-3; D unresolved. The CDR3 is made up of 11 amino acids. The V gene's germline CDR1 is DFQATT and CDR2 SNEGSKA (reference sequence). The V gene lost 2 bases and the J gene lost 4 bases, with 4 bases spanning the gap. In nucleotides, the CDR3 is TGCAGTGCTAGATACTCAGATACGCAGTATTTT. It specifies CSARYSDTQYF.

This sequence joins TRBV4-1 and TRBJ2-1; 8 bases map to TRBD2. This CDR3 has 16 amino acids. With V trimmed by 1 base and J by 4 bases, 6 bases remained unmatched. Per the germline V gene, CDR1 is MGHRA and CDR2 is YSYEKL. CDR3 sequence reads: CASSQGTGGAYNEQFF. In nucleotides, the CDR3 is TGCGCCAGCAGCCAAGGAACGGGGGGGGCATACAATGAGCAGTTCTTC.

The chain uses TRBV15 and TRBJ2-3; D not resolved. Looked up from germline, CDR1 is LNHNV and CDR2 is YYDKDF (reference sequence). Trimming cost V 0 bases and J 4 bases, with 5 bases left between them. This CDR3 is built from 13 residues. CDR3 residues: CATSRDSADTQYF. DNA of the CDR3: TGTGCCACCAGCAGAGATTCGGCAGATACGCAGTATTTT.

The chain recombines TRBV5-1 with TRBJ2-1; TRBD2 matches at 13 bases. CDR3 length: 15 residues. The V gene end was trimmed by 4 bases and the J gene end by 9 bases; junction bases not matched to a gene: 7. In germline, CDR1 is SGHRS, CDR2 YFSETQ. CDR3 coding DNA: TGCGCCAGCAGCACAGACGGGACTAGCGGGGTTGAGCAGTTCTTC. This codes for CASSTDGTSGVEQFF.

The rearrangement links TRBV5-1 to TRBJ1-2; 7 nucleotides match TRBD1. The CDR3 totals 14 residues. The ends lost 0 bases at V and 7 bases at J; junction bases unmatched: 6. CDR1 is SGHRS and CDR2 is YFSETQ in the germline V gene. DNA for the CDR3: TGCGCCAGCAGCTTGGCAGAGGGGGCGACTGGCTACACCTTC. Its translation is CASSLAEGATGYTF.

The chain carries TRBV6-1 and TRBJ1-6; D is ambiguous. Per germline, CDR1 MNHNS and CDR2 SASEGT. This CDR3 spans 15 amino acids. V shed 7 bases and J shed 0 bases, with 10 bases lying between them. The CDR3 protein is CASTPGSSYNSPLHF. In DNA form, the CDR3 reads TGTGCCAGCACCCCGGGGAGCTCCTATAATTCACCCCTCCACTTT.

This clone was recorded a few times. The V call is TRBV18, the J call TRBJ1-5; no clear D gene. The CDR3 extends over 13 amino acids. CDR1 KGHSH and CDR2 LQKENI come from the germline V gene. Trimming removed 3 bases from V and 4 bases from J, with 7 bases in between. The CDR3 region is CASSPVENQPQHF. The CDR3 DNA reads TGTGCCAGCTCACCGGTTGAGAATCAGCCCCAGCATTTT. The complete variable domain, with remaining parts taken from reference TRBV18 and TRBJ1-5, reads NAGVMQNPRHLVRRRGQEARLRCSPMKGHSHVYWYRQLPEEGLKFMVYLQKENIIDESGMPKERFSAEFPKEGPSILRIQQVVRGDSAAYFCASSPVENQPQHFGDGTRLSIL.

The chain links TRBV2 to TRBJ1-1; 9 positions agree with TRBD1. V was pared by 5 bases and J by 10 bases, with 8 bases of the junction left unmatched. CDR3 length: 13 residues. CDR1 is SNHLY, CDR2 FYNNEI, per germline. In DNA form, the CDR3 reads TGTGCCAGCAGTTCTACAGGGGGCTATGTAGCTTTCTTT. Translated: CASSSTGGYVAFF.

The chain carries TRBV19 and TRBJ1-5; 7 nucleotides agree with TRBD1. In germline, CDR1 is LNHDA, CDR2 SQIVND (reference sequence). The CDR3 runs 17 residues. Trimming took 2 bases from V and 0 from J; bases not matched to a gene: 7. The CDR3, as DNA: TGTGCCAGTAGTATAAAACAAGCAGGGGGTAGCAATCAGCCCCAGCATTTT. Residues: CASSIKQAGGSNQPQHF.